Sequencing of this T cell receptor beta chain was carried out in a study of patients and donors after allogeneic stem cell transplantation. This clonotype showed up just a few times. Each CDR3 protein gets one entry after TCRdb re-called the RT-PCR reads with MiXCR. The repertoire holds about 16,000 distinct CDR3 sequences, with about 30% as singletons. CDR3 length: 14 amino acids. V was pared by 5 bases and J by 7 bases, with 12 bases between. The V gene's germline CDR1 is SGHVS and CDR2 FNYEAQ. Sequences were obtained from blood, either unsorted or a sorted T cell fraction (not recorded which). This TCR was sampled from a human donor who was either an allogeneic HSCT recipient or a stem cell or donor lymphocyte infusion donor (not recorded which). It is not recorded whose cells these are; they may come from a transplant donor. This rearrangement joins TRBV7-6 to TRBJ1-6; maybe TRBD1 (5 bases). The CDR3 loop reads CASSVRDPNSPLHF. Here the CDR3 DNA reads TGTGCCAGCAGCGTTCGGGACCCGAATTCACCCCTCCACTTT.